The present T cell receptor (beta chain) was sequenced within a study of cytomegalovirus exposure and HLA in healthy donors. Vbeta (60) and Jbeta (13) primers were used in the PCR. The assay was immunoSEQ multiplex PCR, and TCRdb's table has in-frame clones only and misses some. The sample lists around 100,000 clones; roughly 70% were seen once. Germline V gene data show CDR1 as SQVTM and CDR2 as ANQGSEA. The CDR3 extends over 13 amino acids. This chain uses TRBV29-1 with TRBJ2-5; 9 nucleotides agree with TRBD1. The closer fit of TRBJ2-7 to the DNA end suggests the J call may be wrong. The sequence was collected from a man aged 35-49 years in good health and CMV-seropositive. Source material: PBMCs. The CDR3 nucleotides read TGCAGCGTAGGGACAGGGAGCTCCTACGAGCAGTACTTC. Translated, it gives CSVGTGSSYEQYF.